This T cell receptor (beta chain) comes out of a study of T cell repertoires in breast cancer. Germline assignment: CDR1 SGHRS and CDR2 YFSETQ. V dropped 4 bases and J dropped 3 bases, with 8 bases sitting between them. CDR3 length: 12 residues. A second nested PCR with blocking oligonucleotides suppressed unpaired genes. TCRdb called the emulsion pairing reads again in MiXCR, with one record for every CDR3 protein. The sample holds about 40,000 distinct CDR3 sequences, about 41% seen once. To note about this clonotype: What it binds is unknown.

Whole-study results and caveats: Tumor-free sentinel nodes shared only roughly 1.8% of tumor TCRs; involved nodes shared about 7.7%.

Primers covering all TCR V genes were used in emulsion RT-PCR on CD8+ T cells. The TCR originated in a pool of human donors with breast cancer or a healthy control (not recorded which). Sequenced input: CD8+ T cells. The chain uses TRBV5-1 and TRBJ2-7; D is unresolved. Here the CDR3 DNA reads TGCGCCAGCAGCACGAACAGCTACGAGCAGTACTTC. Its translation: CASSTNSYEQYF.